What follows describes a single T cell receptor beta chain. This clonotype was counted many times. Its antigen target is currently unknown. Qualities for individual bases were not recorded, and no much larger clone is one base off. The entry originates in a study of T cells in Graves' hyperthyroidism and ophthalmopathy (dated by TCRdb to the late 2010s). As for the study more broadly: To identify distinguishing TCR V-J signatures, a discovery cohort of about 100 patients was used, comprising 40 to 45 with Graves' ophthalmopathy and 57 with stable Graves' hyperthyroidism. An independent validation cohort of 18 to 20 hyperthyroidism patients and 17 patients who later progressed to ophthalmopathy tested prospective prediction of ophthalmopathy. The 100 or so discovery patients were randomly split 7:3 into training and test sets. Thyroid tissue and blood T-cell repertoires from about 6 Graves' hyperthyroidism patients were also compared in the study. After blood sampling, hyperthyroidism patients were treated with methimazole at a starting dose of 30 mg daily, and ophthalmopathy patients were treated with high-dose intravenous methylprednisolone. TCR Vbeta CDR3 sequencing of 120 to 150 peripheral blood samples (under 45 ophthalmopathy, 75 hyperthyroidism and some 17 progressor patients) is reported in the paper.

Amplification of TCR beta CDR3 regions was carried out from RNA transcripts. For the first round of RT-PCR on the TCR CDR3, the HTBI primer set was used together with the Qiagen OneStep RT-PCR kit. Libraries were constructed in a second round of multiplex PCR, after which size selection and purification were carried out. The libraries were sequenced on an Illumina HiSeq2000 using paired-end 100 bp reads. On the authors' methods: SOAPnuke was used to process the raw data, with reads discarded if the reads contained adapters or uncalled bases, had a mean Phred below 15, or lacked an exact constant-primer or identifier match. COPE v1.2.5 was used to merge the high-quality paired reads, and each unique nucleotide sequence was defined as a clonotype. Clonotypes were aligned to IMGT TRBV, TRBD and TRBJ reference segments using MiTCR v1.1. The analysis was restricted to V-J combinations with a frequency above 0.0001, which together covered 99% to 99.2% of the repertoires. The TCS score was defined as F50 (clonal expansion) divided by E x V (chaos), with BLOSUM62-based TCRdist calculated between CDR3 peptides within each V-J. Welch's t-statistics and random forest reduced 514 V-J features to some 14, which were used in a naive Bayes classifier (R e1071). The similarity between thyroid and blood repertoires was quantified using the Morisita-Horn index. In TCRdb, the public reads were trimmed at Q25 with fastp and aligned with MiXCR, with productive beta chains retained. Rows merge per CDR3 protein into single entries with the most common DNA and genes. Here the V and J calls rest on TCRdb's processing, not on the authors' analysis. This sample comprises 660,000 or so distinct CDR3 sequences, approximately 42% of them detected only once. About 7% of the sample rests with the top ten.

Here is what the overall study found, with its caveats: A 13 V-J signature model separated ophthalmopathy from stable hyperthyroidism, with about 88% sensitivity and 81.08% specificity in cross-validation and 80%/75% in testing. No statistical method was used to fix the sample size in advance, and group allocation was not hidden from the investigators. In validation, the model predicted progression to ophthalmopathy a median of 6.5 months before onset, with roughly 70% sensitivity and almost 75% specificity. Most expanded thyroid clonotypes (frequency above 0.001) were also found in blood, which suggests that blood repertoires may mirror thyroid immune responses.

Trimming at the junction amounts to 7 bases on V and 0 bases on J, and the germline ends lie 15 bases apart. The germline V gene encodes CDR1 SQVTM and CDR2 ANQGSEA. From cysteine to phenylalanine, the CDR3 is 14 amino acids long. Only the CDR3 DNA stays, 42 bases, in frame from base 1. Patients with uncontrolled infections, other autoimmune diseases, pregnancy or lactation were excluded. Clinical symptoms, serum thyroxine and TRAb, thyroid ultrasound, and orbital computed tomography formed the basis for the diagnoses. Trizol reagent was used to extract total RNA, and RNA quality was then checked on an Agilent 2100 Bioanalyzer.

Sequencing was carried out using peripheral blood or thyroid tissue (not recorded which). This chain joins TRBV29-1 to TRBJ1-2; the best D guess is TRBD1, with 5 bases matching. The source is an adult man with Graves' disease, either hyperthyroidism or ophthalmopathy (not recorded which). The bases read TGCAGCGACGTGCAGGGAGAACCTAACTATGGCTACACCTTC. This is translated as CSDVQGEPNYGYTF.